Reported below is one TCR beta chain. The antigen remains undetermined. This entry comes from a study of T cells in Graves' hyperthyroidism and ophthalmopathy. Overall study: Staff took peripheral blood when the initial diagnosis was made, before any treatment began.

General study findings and limits: A median 6.5 months before onset, the model predicted ophthalmopathy. Most expanded thyroid clonotypes above 0.001 recurred in blood.

Diagnoses rested on clinical symptoms, serum thyroxine and TRAb, thyroid ultrasound and orbital computed tomography. From RNA transcripts, TCR beta CDR3 regions were amplified. HTBI primers drove first-round RT-PCR of the TCR CDR3. TCRdb re-called the multiplex PCR reads with MiXCR, one entry per CDR3 protein. The data show 350,000 to 400,000 distinct CDR3 sequences, about 18% seen once. This CDR3 spans 19 amino acids. V dropped 5 bases and J dropped 0; count of bases not matched to a gene: 18. Germline V lookup: CDR1 LNHDA, CDR2 SQIVND (reference sequence). The sequence came from a woman younger than 30 with Graves' hyperthyroidism. The chain employs TRBV19 and TRBJ1-1; TRBD1 aligns across 7 bases. The sequenced sample consisted of blood. The CDR3 DNA sequence: TGTGCCAGTAGTGACCCCCGGGGGACAGCTCAGAAGTTGAACACTGAAGCTTTCTTT. Its translation: CASSDPRGTAQKLNTEAFF.